The clone carrying this T cell receptor (beta chain) was found a few times. This sample stems from a study of blood T cell repertoires in COVID-19. Study-wide context: From T cells, B-cell-depleted T cells, or PBMCs came the material, which was cDNA or gDNA.

Authors' processing steps: How many nucleated cells were present was estimated from reference gene primer amplification. Assay used: immunoSEQ multiplex PCR; TCRdb lists only in-frame clones, some missing. V and J calls and clone size follow that table, whereas D and trimming were derived from the DNA. The data contain 180,000 or so clones, about 82% of them seen just once; the ten biggest clones take up 5.6%. This receptor was taken from a man aged 40-49 years with acute COVID-19. The specimen was PBMCs or T cells enriched from blood (not recorded which).

CDR3 loop: CASSSTGGPNQPQHF. The CDR3 nucleotides are TGTGCCAGCAGCTCCACAGGGGGACCCAATCAGCCCCAGCATTTT. V is TRBV7-9 and J is TRBJ1-5; 8 bases are shared with TRBD1. The CDR3 spans 15 residues. V gave up 4 bases and J gave up 3 bases; unmatched junction bases: 5. Germline values: CDR1 SEHNR, CDR2 FQNEAQ (reference sequence). Using reference TRBV7-9 and TRBJ1-5 for the parts outside the CDR3, the full variable domain is DTGVSQNPRHKITKRGQNVTFRCDPISEHNRLYWYRQTLGQGPEFLTYFQNEAQLEKSRLLSDRFSAERPKGSFSTLEIQRTEQGDSAMYLCASSSTGGPNQPQHFGDGTRLSIL.